This is a list of T cell receptor beta chains from one sample in a study of blood T cells in healthy people across ages. Each CDR3 protein gets one entry after TCRdb re-called the 5' RACE reads with MiXCR. The repertoire includes 1.5 million or so distinct CDR3 sequences, about 42% of them detected once, and about 4.1% sits in the top ten. The specimen was blood. All receptors derive from a woman between 18 and 30 years old in good health. CDR3s include the opening cysteine and the closing phenylalanine or tryptophan. The D gene is left open where the match is weak. Expanded clones are given a class, and other clones once, few, many or no size at all.

clone_size,j_call,v_call,d_call,cdr3_nt,cdr3_aa
NA,TRBJ1-1,TRBV11-2,NA,TGTGCCAGCACCTTTCAGGGGCTGAACACTGAAGTTTTCTTT,CASTFQGLNTEVFF
NA,TRBJ2-3,TRBV5-1,NA,TGCGCCAGCACACATCGGACATCTAGCACAGATACGCAGTATTTT,CASTHRTSSTDTQYF
NA,TRBJ2-5,TRBV27,TRBD2,TGTGCCAGCAGTCCACTAGCGCGAATCCAAGAGACCCAGTACTTC,CASSPLARIQETQYF
NA,TRBJ2-7,TRBV12-3/TRBV12-4,NA,TGTGCCAGCAGTTTGAGCGGGCGAGCGAGCTCCTACGAGCAGTACTTC,CASSLSGRASSYEQYF
NA,TRBJ2-1,TRBV20-1,TRBD2,TGCAGTGCACCCGGCAAGGGACTAGCGGTTTTCCCCCACTACAATGAGCAGTTCTTC,CSAPGKGLAVFPHYNEQFF
NA,TRBJ2-2,TRBV29-1,NA,TGCAGCGTTCTCAGGCGGAACACCGGGGAGCTGTTTTTT,CSVLRRNTGELFF
few,TRBJ2-7,TRBV11-2,NA,TGTGCCAGCAGCTTCGGGGACAACTCCTACGAGCAGTACTTC,CASSFGDNSYEQYF
NA,TRBJ2-7,TRBV9,TRBD1,TGTGCCAGCAGCACAGGACAGGGCCCCTACAATGAGCAGTACTTC,CASSTGQGPYNEQYF
few,TRBJ2-7,TRBV27,NA,TGTGCCAGCAGTTTCGGAGAGCGAGGGGAGCAGTACTTC,CASSFGERGEQYF
NA,TRBJ2-1,TRBV7-9,TRBD2,TGTGCCAGCAGGATAGCGGGACTTGAGCAGTTCTTC,CASRIAGLEQFF
NA,TRBJ1-4,TRBV7-2,TRBD1,TGTGCCAGCAGCTTAAAGGGGGTTGGGACAGGGTACGGTGCTAATGAAAAACTGTTTTTT,CASSLKGVGTGYGANEKLFF
NA,TRBJ1-4,TRBV5-1,NA,TGCGCCAGCAGCTTGGGGTGGGCCGAGGAAAAACTGTTTTTT,CASSLGWAEEKLFF
NA,TRBJ2-3,TRBV27,NA,TGTGCCAGCTTCCCCCTCGCGGGGAGCACAGATACGCAGTATTTT,CASFPLAGSTDTQYF
NA,TRBJ1-1,TRBV4-1,TRBD1,TGCGCCAGCAGCCATACAGGGGGCACTAAAGCTTTCTTT,CASSHTGGTKAFF
NA,TRBJ2-5,TRBV28,NA,TGTGCCAGCAGTTTAGGAGTAAGGGGTCCGTCCAAGCAAGAGACCCAGTACTTC,CASSLGVRGPSKQETQYF
NA,TRBJ1-5,TRBV7-8,NA,TGTGCCAGCAGCTTAACGGGGGCGGGAAGCAATCAGCCCCAGCATTTT,CASSLTGAGSNQPQHF
NA,TRBJ1-1,TRBV27,TRBD1,TGTGTCAGTAGAAGACAGGGTGCTGAAGCTTTCTTT,CVSRRQGAEAFF
NA,TRBJ2-2,TRBV5-1,NA,TGCGCCAGCAGCCCCTTTCGTCAAGCCGGGGAGCTGTTTTTT,CASSPFRQAGELFF
NA,TRBJ2-3,TRBV7-6,NA,TGTGCCAGCAGTTTGGGAAAGAGGGTAGATACGCAGTATTTT,CASSLGKRVDTQYF
NA,TRBJ1-6,TRBV29-1,NA,TGCAGCGTTGCCAGGAGCTCCTATAATTCAACCCTCCACTTT,CSVARSSYNSTLHF
NA,TRBJ2-7,TRBV27,TRBD1,TGTGCCAGCAGTTTATCGAATCATGGGACAGGCTACTACGAGCAGTACTTC,CASSLSNHGTGYYEQYF
NA,TRBJ1-2,TRBV5-1,NA,TGCGCCAGCAGCTCATCGACAGGTACCTATGGCTACACCTTC,CASSSSTGTYGYTF
few,TRBJ1-5,TRBV7-9,NA,TGTGCCAGCACCGAGGGGCCGGGAGATCAGCCCCAGCATTTT,CASTEGPGDQPQHF
NA,TRBJ2-7,TRBV12-3/TRBV12-4,TRBD2,TGTGCCAGCAGTAAACAGGGCCGGCCGGGACTAGCTACCGAGCAGTACTTC,CASSKQGRPGLATEQYF
NA,TRBJ2-5,TRBV12-3/TRBV12-4,NA,TGTGCCAGCAGTTGGGGCGAGGGAAACCAAGAGACCCAGTACTTC,CASSWGEGNQETQYF
NA,TRBJ1-4,TRBV7-9,NA,TGTGCCAGCAGTAACTCGGGGGGCCATCACGGAAAACTGTTTTTT,CASSNSGGHHGKLFF
NA,TRBJ2-4,TRBV6-2/TRBV6-3,NA,TGTGCCAGCAGTACCCGCAGGGGAGCAGACATTCAGTACTTC,CASSTRRGADIQYF
NA,TRBJ2-5,TRBV5-1,NA,TGCGCCAGCAGCTTGGGGCTGAGCGAGGGAATGGAGACCCAGTACTTC,CASSLGLSEGMETQYF
NA,TRBJ1-1,TRBV11-2,NA,TGTGCCAGCAGCCCGACAGTTTACACTGAAGCTTTCTTT,CASSPTVYTEAFF
NA,TRBJ1-2,TRBV4-3,NA,TGCGCCAGCAGCCAGAGGGCCGGGAGGGGCTACACCTTC,CASSQRAGRGYTF
many,TRBJ1-1,TRBV28,NA,TGTGCCACCTCAGGGCCTATGAACACTGAAGCTTTCTTT,CATSGPMNTEAFF
NA,TRBJ2-7,TRBV13,NA,TGTGCCAGCAGATTTTGGAGCTCCTACGAGCAGTACTTC,CASRFWSSYEQYF
NA,TRBJ2-6,TRBV15,NA,TGTGCCACCAGCAGAGTCTCTGGGGCCAACGTCCTGACTTTC,CATSRVSGANVLTF
few,TRBJ2-2,TRBV3-1,NA,TGTGCCAGCAGCCATGGCCGGATCGGACAGCGAACGAATACCGGGGAGCTGTTTTTT,CASSHGRIGQRTNTGELFF
NA,TRBJ2-5,TRBV20-1,TRBD1,TGCAGTGCTCGAGGCGGGTTTGCAGGGGGACAAGAGACCCAGTACTTC,CSARGGFAGGQETQYF
NA,TRBJ2-7,TRBV20-1,TRBD2,TGCAGTGCTATCTCAACTAGCGGGCCCTACTACGAGCAGTACTTC,CSAISTSGPYYEQYF
NA,TRBJ1-2,TRBV28,TRBD1,TGTGCCAGCAGGCCAGGGGGAAGGGATTACTATGGCTACACCTTC,CASRPGGRDYYGYTF
NA,TRBJ2-7,TRBV7-2,TRBD2,TGTGCCAGCAGCTTAGTGGCGGGGGGGGCTACCTACGAGCAGTACTTC,CASSLVAGGATYEQYF
NA,TRBJ1-1,TRBV6-6,NA,TGTGCCAGCACCGGTTCGGGAGCTTTCTTT,CASTGSGAFF
many,TRBJ1-2,TRBV4-3,NA,TGCGCCAGCAGCCAAGATTCTAACCTCTATGGCTACACCTTC,CASSQDSNLYGYTF
NA,TRBJ2-5,TRBV12-3/TRBV12-4,TRBD1,TGTGCCAGCAGTTTAGGAAGGGGGCCACAGACCCAGTACTTC,CASSLGRGPQTQYF
NA,TRBJ1-4,TRBV7-9,TRBD1,TGTGCCAGCAGCCGAAGGGGACAGGATAAGGAAAAACTGTTTTTT,CASSRRGQDKEKLFF
few,TRBJ2-1,TRBV2,TRBD2,TGTGCCAGCAAACCGGGACTAGCCTCCTACAATGAGCAGTTCTTC,CASKPGLASYNEQFF
few,TRBJ2-7,TRBV7-8,TRBD2,TGTGCCAGCATTCGGCGGGGGACTAGCCGCTATGAGCAGTACTTC,CASIRRGTSRYEQYF
few,TRBJ1-4,TRBV4-3,NA,TGCGCCAGCAGCCAAGGGACGGGGGCGCTCAATGAAAAACTGTTTTTT,CASSQGTGALNEKLFF
NA,TRBJ2-7,TRBV4-1,NA,TGCGCCAGCAGCAAGGGAACAGCCGTGACCTACGAGCAGTACTTC,CASSKGTAVTYEQYF
many,TRBJ1-2,TRBV12-3/TRBV12-4,NA,TGTGCCAGCAGTTTACGGGACTATGGCTACACCTTC,CASSLRDYGYTF
once,TRBJ2-2,TRBV6-2/TRBV6-3,NA,TGTGCCAGCAGTTTTGGACGGCTGAACACCGGGGAGCTGTTTTTT,CASSFGRLNTGELFF
NA,TRBJ2-7,TRBV28,NA,TGTGCCAGCAGTTTATGGGAGACAGGGAGGTCCTACGAGCAGTACTTC,CASSLWETGRSYEQYF
few,TRBJ2-7,TRBV7-9,TRBD1,TGTGCCAGCAGCTCTACCCGGACCGGGACAGGGGCCTCCTACGAGCAGTACTTC,CASSSTRTGTGASYEQYF
few,TRBJ2-1,TRBV28,TRBD1,TGTGCCAGCAGTCTGTTGGGACAGGGAAGCCACAATGAGCAGTTCTTC,CASSLLGQGSHNEQFF
NA,TRBJ2-2,TRBV12-3/TRBV12-4,TRBD2,TGTGCCAGCGGAACTAGCGGGAGGTCCGGGGAGCTGTTTTTT,CASGTSGRSGELFF
few,TRBJ1-2,TRBV5-5,NA,TGTGCCAGCAGCTCAGACGGAACCTATGGCTACACCTTC,CASSSDGTYGYTF
few,TRBJ2-3,TRBV2,NA,TGTGCCAGCAGTGCCTTCAGTCGTACGCAGTATTTT,CASSAFSRTQYF
few,TRBJ1-1,TRBV7-2,NA,TGTGCCAGCAGCTTACTGCCGGGGATGAACACTGAAGCTTTCTTT,CASSLLPGMNTEAFF
NA,TRBJ2-1,TRBV6-5,NA,TGTGCCAGCAGTTACTCGGCCCCGGACAGAGGCCTTTACAATGAGCAGTTCTTC,CASSYSAPDRGLYNEQFF
few,TRBJ2-1,TRBV18,TRBD1,TGTGCCAGCTCACCGGGGCAGGGGGCTTACGAGCAGTTCTTC,CASSPGQGAYEQFF
few,TRBJ1-5,TRBV28,NA,TGTGCCAGCAGTTGGTTCGGGAGGGGCAATCAGCCCCAGCATTTT,CASSWFGRGNQPQHF
NA,TRBJ2-7,TRBV6-2/TRBV6-3,NA,TGTGCCAGCAGTTGGTATAAATTAGCCAGGGTTAGTGTTCATGAGCAGTACTTC,CASSWYKLARVSVHEQYF